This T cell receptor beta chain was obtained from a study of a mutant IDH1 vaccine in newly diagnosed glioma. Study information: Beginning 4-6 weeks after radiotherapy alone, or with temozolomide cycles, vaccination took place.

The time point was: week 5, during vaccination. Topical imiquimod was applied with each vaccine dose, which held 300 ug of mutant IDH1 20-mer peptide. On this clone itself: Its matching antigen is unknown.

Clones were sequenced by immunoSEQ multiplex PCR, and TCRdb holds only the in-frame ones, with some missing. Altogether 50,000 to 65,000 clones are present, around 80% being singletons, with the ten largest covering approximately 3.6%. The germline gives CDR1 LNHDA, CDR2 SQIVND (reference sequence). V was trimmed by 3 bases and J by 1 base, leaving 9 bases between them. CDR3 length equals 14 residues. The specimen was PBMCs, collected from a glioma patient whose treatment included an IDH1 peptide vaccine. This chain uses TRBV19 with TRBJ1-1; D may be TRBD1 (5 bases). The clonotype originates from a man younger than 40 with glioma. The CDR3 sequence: CASSMAGSNTEAFF. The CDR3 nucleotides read TGTGCCAGTAGTATGGCAGGGTCGAACACTGAAGCTTTCTTT.